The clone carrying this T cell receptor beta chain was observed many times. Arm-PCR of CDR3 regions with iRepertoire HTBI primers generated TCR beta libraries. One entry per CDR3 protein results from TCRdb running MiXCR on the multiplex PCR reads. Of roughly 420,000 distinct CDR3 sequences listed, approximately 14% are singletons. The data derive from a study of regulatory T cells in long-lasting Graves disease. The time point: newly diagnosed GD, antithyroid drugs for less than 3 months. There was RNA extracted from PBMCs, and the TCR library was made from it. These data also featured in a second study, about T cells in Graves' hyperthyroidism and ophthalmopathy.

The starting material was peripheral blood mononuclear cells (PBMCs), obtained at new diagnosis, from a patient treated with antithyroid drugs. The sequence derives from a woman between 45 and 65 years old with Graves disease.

The CDR3 region has the DNA TGTGCCAGCAGACCCGGGACTAGCGACGCGTACGAGCAGTACTTC. Translation: CASRPGTSDAYEQYF. The V call is TRBV5-6, the J call TRBJ2-7; 10 bases are shared with TRBD2. This CDR3 spans 15 amino acids. Per the germline V gene, CDR1 is SGHDT and CDR2 is YYEEEE. The V gene end was trimmed by 5 bases and the J gene end by 4 bases; junction bases not matched to a gene: 9.